The 28 T cell receptor beta chains in this list originate from one sample, sequenced in a study of post-analysis software for immune sequencing data. The study, taken as a whole, reports: There were a handful of TRBV segments more frequent in patients than controls, and TRBV5-6, TRBV5-1 and TRBV20-1 were among them.

What these receptors recognize is not known. Prepared TCR beta cDNA libraries contained unique molecular identifiers. TCRdb re-called the PCR reads with MiXCR, one entry per CDR3 protein. The sample yields roughly 800,000 distinct CDR3 sequences, about 50% seen once. Sequences were obtained from blood. The source is a girl under 18 with multiple sclerosis.

This clonotype was seen only a few times. This chain joins TRBV7-9 and TRBJ2-7; D unclear. In germline, CDR1 is SEHNR, CDR2 FQNEAQ (reference sequence). The CDR3 sequence is 11 residues long. CDR3 nucleotide sequence: TGTGCAACCACACGTTCCGGTGAGCAGTACTTC. Translated: CATTRSGEQYF. The variable domain in full, completed from reference TRBV7-9 and TRBJ2-7, reads DTGVSQNPRHKITKRGQNVTFRCDPISEHNRLYWYRQTLGQGPEFLTYFQNEAQLEKSRLLSDRFSAERPKGSFSTLEIQRTEQGDSAMYLCATTRSGEQYFGPGTRLTVT.

The chain carries TRBV18 and TRBJ2-6; TRBD1 aligns across 9 bases. Germline lookup yields CDR1 KGHSH and CDR2 LQKENI. The V segment lost 3 bases and the J segment 1 base; nucleotides outside the gene matches: 7. This CDR3 is built from 18 residues. CDR3 sequence (DNA): TGTGCCAGCTCACCCCGGACAGGGGTGGCGTCTGGGGCCAACGTCCTGACTTTC. Translating gives CASSPRTGVASGANVLTF.

V is TRBV7-9 and J is TRBJ2-3; D is ambiguous. This CDR3 has 18 residues. CDR1 SEHNR and CDR2 FQNEAQ come from the germline V gene (reference sequence). Trimming left V 4 bases short and J 0 bases short, with 20 bases between. CDR3 sequence (DNA): TGTGCCAGCAGCTCCCCACGTGGGGTAACCAAGAGCACAGATACGCAGTATTTT. Translated, it gives CASSSPRGVTKSTDTQYF.

This clonotype has just a few counts. The genes are TRBV6-5 and TRBJ2-2; D possibly corresponds to TRBD2 (6 bases). From germline, CDR1 is MNHEY and CDR2 SVGAGI. V was cut by 5 bases and J by 6 bases, with 16 bases left in between. CDR3 length: 15 amino acids. The CDR3: CASSALGPGAGELFF. CDR3 DNA: TGTGCCAGCAGTGCCCTGGGGCCGGGGGCCGGGGAGCTGTTTTTT.

This chain connects TRBV29-1 to TRBJ2-7; TRBD2 aligns across 8 bases. CDR1 is SQVTM and CDR2 is ANQGSEA in the germline V gene. J gave up 4 bases and V 0 bases, and 5 bases lay outside the gene matches. This CDR3 has 14 amino acids. CDR3 protein: CSVEDSGGRYEQYF. The CDR3 DNA sequence: TGCAGCGTTGAAGATTCCGGCGGGAGGTACGAGCAGTACTTC.

The CDR3 DNA reads TGCGCCAGCAGCTTGGGGTCACAGTCCTACGAGCAGTACTTC. Translation gives CASSLGSQSYEQYF. The chain is built from TRBV5-1 and TRBJ2-7; D is unclear. Trimming shortened V by 0 bases and J by 1 base, and 8 bases separated the two germline ends. The CDR3 covers 14 residues. CDR1 and CDR2 from the germline V gene are SGHRS and YFSETQ.

The V gene is TRBV20-1, the J gene TRBJ2-7; 10 nucleotides agree with TRBD2. The germline gives CDR1 DFQATT, CDR2 SNEGSKA (reference sequence). The CDR3 runs 16 residues. V shed 0 bases, J shed 1 base, and the junction held 6 bases outside the gene matches. DNA of the CDR3: TGCAGTGCTAGAGATTCCAGGACTAGCGGTTCCTACGAGCAGTACTTC. This translates into CSARDSRTSGSYEQYF.

The CDR3: CSAAVSNQPQHF. Here the CDR3 DNA reads TGCAGTGCGGCAGTTAGCAATCAGCCCCAGCATTTT. The V call is TRBV20-1, the J call TRBJ1-5; no definite D call. Germline lookup yields CDR1 DFQATT and CDR2 SNEGSKA (reference sequence). There are 12 residues in the CDR3. V was clipped by 6 bases and J by 0 bases, with 6 bases between them.

The V and J genes are TRBV6-5 and TRBJ1-1; D perhaps matches TRBD1 (6 bases). Per the germline V gene, CDR1 is MNHEY and CDR2 is SVGAGI. Between the trimmed V and J ends, which lost 5 bases and 6 bases, there was a span of 13 bases. CDR3 length: 13 residues. The CDR3 here is CASSNGQTAEAFF. For the CDR3, the DNA is TGTGCCAGCAGTAACGGACAGACCGCTGAAGCTTTCTTT.

This clonotype was seen only a few times. This chain joins TRBV29-1 and TRBJ2-3; 8 bases agree with TRBD2. Germline CDR1 SQVTM, CDR2 ANQGSEA. V shed 2 bases and J 1 base; nucleotides not matched to a gene: 5. The CDR3 runs to 15 residues. The CDR3 protein is CSVETSGIGTDTQYF. The DNA of the CDR3 is TGCAGCGTTGAAACTAGCGGTATCGGCACAGATACGCAGTATTTT.

This clonotype was seen once. V is TRBV20-1 and J is TRBJ2-1; weak D call: TRBD1 (5 bases). Trimming cost V 6 bases and J 10 bases, with 13 bases left between them. This CDR3 comprises 11 residues. Germline values: CDR1 DFQATT, CDR2 SNEGSKA (reference sequence). CDR3 DNA sequence: TGCAGTGCCCAGACAGTGGTCGAGCAGTTCTTC. It specifies CSAQTVVEQFF.

The rearrangement links TRBV7-2 to TRBJ2-1; 9 positions match TRBD2. This CDR3 spans 16 amino acids. V trimming: 1 base; J trimming: 6 bases; junction bases outside the gene matches: 7. The germline V gene encodes CDR1 SGHTA and CDR2 FQGNSA. Here the CDR3 DNA reads TGTGCCAGCAGCTTAGGGCGGGGGGGTTCCAGCAATGAGCAGTTCTTC. Translated: CASSLGRGGSSNEQFF.

This chain uses TRBV13 with TRBJ2-7; a weak D match, TRBD1 (5 bases). Trimming stripped 5 bases from V and 3 bases from J, with 20 bases between. The germline gives CDR1 PRHDT, CDR2 FYEKMQ (reference sequence). This CDR3 is 16 amino acids long. CDR3 in amino acids: CASSTPSGGRVYEQYF. For the CDR3, the DNA is TGTGCCAGCAGCACCCCGTCCGGCGGCAGGGTCTACGAGCAGTACTTC. Using reference TRBV13 and TRBJ2-7 for the parts outside the CDR3, the full variable domain is AAGVIQSPRHLIKEKRETATLKCYPIPRHDTVYWYQQGPGQDPQFLISFYEKMQSDKGSIPDRFSAQQFSDYHSELNMSSLELGDSALYFCASSTPSGGRVYEQYFGPGTRLTVT.

V usage is TRBV12-3 or TRBV12-4 and J usage is TRBJ2-4; 7 nucleotides line up with TRBD2. The ends lost 3 bases at V and 0 bases at J; junction bases unmatched: 5. CDR3 length equals 16 residues. The CDR3 reads CASSFRAGLAKNIQYF. The CDR3 DNA follows: TGTGCCAGCAGTTTCAGAGCGGGACTAGCCAAAAACATTCAGTACTTC.

The sample holds a few counts of this clonotype. CDR3 sequence reads: CAGRDRGGEQYF. The CDR3 nucleotides read TGTGCCGGGCGGGACAGGGGAGGAGAGCAGTACTTC. This chain connects TRBV6-5 to TRBJ2-5; 10 bases agree with TRBD1. The CDR3 is 12 amino acids. The germline V gene encodes CDR1 MNHEY and CDR2 SVGAGI. V was pared by 11 bases and J by 11 bases, with 11 bases of the junction left unmatched.

The chain links TRBV7-9 to TRBJ2-1, with D perhaps matching TRBD1 (5 bases). This CDR3 has 17 amino acids. CDR1 is SEHNR and CDR2 is FQNEAQ in the germline V gene (reference sequence). Deletions cut 6 bases from V and 3 bases from J, with 21 bases between. This CDR3 is CASSLGWTISNYNEQFF. In nucleotides, the CDR3 is TGTGCCAGCAGTCTTGGTTGGACAATTTCTAACTACAATGAGCAGTTCTTC. Filled out from reference TRBV7-9 and TRBJ2-1, the complete variable domain reads DTGVSQNPRHKITKRGQNVTFRCDPISEHNRLYWYRQTLGQGPEFLTYFQNEAQLEKSRLLSDRFSAERPKGSFSTLEIQRTEQGDSAMYLCASSLGWTISNYNEQFFGPGTRLTVL.

This chain connects TRBV7-4 to TRBJ2-7; 7 bases match TRBD2. The germline V gene has CDR1 SGHVT and CDR2 SQSDAQ. The V gene end was trimmed by 7 bases and the J gene end by 3 bases; junction bases not matched to a gene: 12. The CDR3 loop spans 15 amino acids. The chain's CDR3 is CASTQELKRDYEQYF. CDR3 nucleotides: TGTGCCAGCACCCAAGAACTAAAGCGGGACTACGAGCAGTACTTC.

The sample holds a few counts of this clonotype. The J gene is TRBJ2-7, the V gene TRBV15; unclear D gene. This CDR3 is 14 amino acids long. Germline V gene lookup returns CDR1 LNHNV and CDR2 YYDKDF (reference sequence). The germline V and J ends were trimmed by 11 bases and 2 bases, with 19 bases remaining between them. The CDR3 coding sequence is TGTGCCGTGTCTCGGACGGCAAATCCCTACGAGCAGTACTTC. Encoded protein: CAVSRTANPYEQYF.

This clonotype was recorded once. This sequence joins TRBV6-6 and TRBJ1-6; tentatively, D is TRBD1 (6 bases). The germline V and J ends were trimmed by 5 bases and 9 bases, with 14 bases remaining between them. The germline CDR1 and CDR2 sequences are MNHNY and SVGAGI (reference sequence). CDR3 length: 14 residues. CDR3 nucleotide sequence: TGTGCCAGCAGTCAATTACAGGGACTTTCACCCCTCCACTTT. Residues: CASSQLQGLSPLHF.

The rearrangement uses TRBV29-1 and TRBJ1-1; a weak D match, TRBD1 (6 bases). This CDR3 contains 13 residues. Germline values: CDR1 SQVTM, CDR2 ANQGSEA. Trimming stripped 4 bases from V and 5 bases from J, with 14 bases between. CDR3 coding DNA: TGCAGCGTTGGTTGGGGGGCGATGACTGAAGCTTTCTTT. The encoded protein is CSVGWGAMTEAFF.

This clonotype has more than one count but fewer than ten. The V and J genes are TRBV2 and TRBJ2-7; TRBD2 is a possible D gene (6 bases). V was clipped by 7 bases and J by 1 base, with 17 bases between them. From germline, CDR1 is SNHLY and CDR2 FYNNEI. This CDR3 spans 15 amino acids. The CDR3 protein is CASTPDGTLSYEQYF. The DNA for the CDR3 is TGTGCCAGCACTCCTGACGGGACTCTTTCCTACGAGCAGTACTTC.

The table lists this clonotype with a few counts. The chain uses TRBV12-3 or TRBV12-4 and TRBJ2-1, with 9 bases lining up with TRBD1. The CDR3 covers 13 residues. V lost 3 bases, J lost 13 bases, and 7 bases stayed unmatched. CDR3 sequence: CASSFWWTGVQFF. CDR3 nucleotides: TGTGCCAGCAGTTTCTGGTGGACAGGGGTTCAGTTCTTC.

This clonotype turned up a few times. The genes are TRBV2 and TRBJ2-2; D not certain. The CDR3 extends over 12 amino acids. The germline gives CDR1 SNHLY, CDR2 FYNNEI. The V gene lost 7 bases and the J gene lost 2 bases, with 5 bases spanning the gap. The CDR3 is CASTLNTGELFF. Here the CDR3 DNA reads TGTGCCAGCACTCTTAACACCGGGGAGCTGTTTTTT. Based on the CDR3 plus reference TRBV2 and TRBJ2-2, the full variable domain is EPEVTQTPSHQVTQMGQEVILRCVPISNHLYFYWYRQILGQKVEFLVSFYNNEISEKSEIFDDQFSVERPDGSNFTLKIRSTKLEDSAMYFCASTLNTGELFFGEGSRLTVL.

This clonotype was found a few times. The chain employs TRBV20-1 and TRBJ2-7, with D possibly TRBD2 on 7 matching bases. V was cut by 3 bases and J by 2 bases, with 20 bases left in between. The CDR3 covers 16 residues. From germline, CDR1 is DFQATT and CDR2 SNEGSKA (reference sequence). The CDR3 protein is CSASDGGLAAAYEQYF. CDR3 coding DNA: TGCAGTGCTAGCGACGGGGGCCTAGCGGCAGCCTACGAGCAGTACTTC.

CDR3 DNA: TGCAGTGCTAGAGGAGCGGACAGGGGACTCTCCTACGAGCAGTACTTC. Protein sequence: CSARGADRGLSYEQYF. The chain is built from TRBV20-1 and TRBJ2-7; TRBD1 matches 9 bases. Germline V gene sequence: CDR1 DFQATT, CDR2 SNEGSKA (reference sequence). V was pared by 1 base and J by 0 bases, with 7 bases of the junction left unmatched. The CDR3 length is 16 residues.

The gene calls are TRBV5-1 and TRBJ2-1; 8 nucleotides agree with TRBD1. The CDR3 is 15 residues long. The V and J ends lost 3 bases and 0 bases, in that order; junction bases with no gene match: 2. Germline V gene sequence: CDR1 SGHRS, CDR2 YFSETQ. As DNA, the CDR3 is TGCGCCAGCAGCTATACAGGGGGCTCCTACAATGAGCAGTTCTTC. Protein product: CASSYTGGSYNEQFF.

The J gene is TRBJ2-7, the V gene TRBV5-1, with 7 bases aligning to TRBD1. The trim removed 8 bases at V and 3 bases at J, leaving 14 bases unmatched. The germline CDR1 and CDR2 sequences are SGHRS and YFSETQ. This CDR3 region has 15 residues. CDR3 DNA: TGCGCCAGTAAAAGAAGGGACAGACTAAACTACGAGCAGTACTTC. Its protein is CASKRRDRLNYEQYF.

The chain joins TRBV12-3 or TRBV12-4 to TRBJ2-1; unclear D gene. The V and J ends lost 7 bases and 9 bases respectively, with 19 bases between them. The CDR3 consists of 14 residues. The CDR3 loop is CASNSVGLGGEQFF. CDR3 in DNA: TGTGCCAGCAATTCGGTAGGCCTTGGCGGTGAGCAGTTCTTC.